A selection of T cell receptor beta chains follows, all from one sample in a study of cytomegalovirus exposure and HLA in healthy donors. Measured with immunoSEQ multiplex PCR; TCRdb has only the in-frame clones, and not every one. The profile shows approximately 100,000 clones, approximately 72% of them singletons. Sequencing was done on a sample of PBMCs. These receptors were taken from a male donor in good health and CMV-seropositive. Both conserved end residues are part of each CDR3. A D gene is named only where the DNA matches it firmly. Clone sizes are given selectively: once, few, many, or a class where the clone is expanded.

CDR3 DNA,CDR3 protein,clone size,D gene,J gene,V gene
TGTGCCAGCAGCTTGGCTTCGACTAGCGGATACAATGAGCAGTTCTTC,CASSLASTSGYNEQFF,-,TRBD2,TRBJ2-1,TRBV5-4
TGTGCCAGCAGTCCGGTTTTACGGAGGTCACCCCTCCACTTT,CASSPVLRRSPLHF,-,-,TRBJ1-6,TRBV28
TGTGCCAGCAGCCAAGAACAGGCCGGAAACTACGAGCAGTACTTC,CASSQEQAGNYEQYF,-,-,TRBJ2-7,TRBV4-1
TGCGCCAGCAGCTTGACCAGGGGAGACACCGGGGAGCTGTTTTTT,CASSLTRGDTGELFF,-,-,TRBJ2-2,TRBV5-1
TGTGCCAGCAGCTTGGGTCAGGGGGCTGGAAACACCATATATTTT,CASSLGQGAGNTIYF,-,TRBD1,TRBJ1-3,TRBV5-4
TGTGCCAGCAGCCCGCAGCGGGGTGGAAACAATGAGCAGTTCTTC,CASSPQRGGNNEQFF,few,TRBD2,TRBJ2-1,TRBV7-7
TGTGCCAGCAGCGCGTTTGCGGGGAGCAGCTCCTACGAGCAGTACTTC,CASSAFAGSSSYEQYF,-,-,TRBJ2-7,TRBV4-2
TGTGCCAGCAGCCAAGACAGCGCGAACACCGGGGAGCTGTTTTTT,CASSQDSANTGELFF,once,-,TRBJ2-2,TRBV7-2
TGCGCCAGCAGCAAGGGACAGGATGCAGATACGCAGTATTTT,CASSKGQDADTQYF,-,TRBD1,TRBJ2-3,TRBV5-1
TGTGCCAGTAGTTCTTGGGACAGGGTGGGGGACGAGCAGTACTTC,CASSSWDRVGDEQYF,-,TRBD1,TRBJ2-7,TRBV19